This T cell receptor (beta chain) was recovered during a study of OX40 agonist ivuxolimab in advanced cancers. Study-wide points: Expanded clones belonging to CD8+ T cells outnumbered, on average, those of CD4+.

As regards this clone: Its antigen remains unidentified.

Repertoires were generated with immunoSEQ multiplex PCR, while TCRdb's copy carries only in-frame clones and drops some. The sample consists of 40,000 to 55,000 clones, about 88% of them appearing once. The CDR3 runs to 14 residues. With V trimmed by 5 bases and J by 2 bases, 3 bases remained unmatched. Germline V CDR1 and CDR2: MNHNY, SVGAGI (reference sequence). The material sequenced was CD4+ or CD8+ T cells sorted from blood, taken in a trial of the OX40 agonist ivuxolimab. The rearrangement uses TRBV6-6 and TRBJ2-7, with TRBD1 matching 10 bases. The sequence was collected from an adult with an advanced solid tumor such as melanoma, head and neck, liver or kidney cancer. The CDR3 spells CASSTGQGTYEQYF. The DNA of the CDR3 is TGTGCCAGCAGTACGGGACAGGGGACCTACGAGCAGTACTTC.